The text below deals with one T cell receptor beta chain. The specificity of this receptor is unknown. Qualities for individual bases were not recorded, and no much larger clone is one base off. This specimen belongs to a study of CD8 T cells in Susac syndrome (dated by TCRdb to between 2018 and 2021). For the study in its entirety: The study used repertoire sequencing to test whether antigen drove CD8+ T cell activation and differentiation in Susac syndrome.

RNA was extracted using the RNeasy kit, and roughly 0.45 to 1 microgram was reverse transcribed with random hexamers. The immunoSEQ multiplex PCR assay, which covers 54 Vbeta and 13 Jbeta segments, was used to amplify TCR beta CDR3 regions. To correct PCR amplification bias, a synthetic template baseline was used for both primer optimization and computational correction. Under the source paper's analysis protocol: Reads were annotated to V, D and J genes according to IMGT and were analyzed with immunoSEQ Analyzer, with only productive sequences retained. Clonality was computed as one minus Shannon entropy normalized by log2 of the number of productive unique sequences. For each patient and control, public and private clones were evaluated within the 100 most prevalent clones. Susac-specific clones were defined as absent from healthy and MS cohorts, around 1,000 published viral clones and other ImmuneACCESS disease sequences. TCRdb ran its own pipeline on the public reads, namely fastp trimming at Q25 and MiXCR clone calling, and kept in-frame beta chains. Every entry covers one CDR3 protein and lists the most common genes and DNA from its rows. TCRdb, not the original authors, processed these V and J calls. The sample table records some 120,000 distinct CDR3 sequences; 94% of these occur just once. The ten largest clones take up 0.095% to 0.15% of the sample.

High-throughput TCR beta sequencing profiled peripheral blood CD8+ and CD4+ T cells from healthy donors, Susac syndrome patients and multiple sclerosis patients. Multiple sclerosis controls were treatment-naive patients with stable or active relapsing-remitting disease fulfilling revised McDonald criteria. CD8+ TEMRA cells were enriched by FACS, while bulk CD8+ and CD4+ T cells were purified by magnetic negative isolation. Blood was collected in EDTA tubes and processed within 24 hours, with PBMCs isolated through density gradient centrifugation. PBMCs intended for TCR sequencing were cryopreserved in liquid nitrogen and thawed later in a water bath at 37 degrees C. Purity of sorted or isolated CD4+, CD8+ and CD8+ TEMRA cells was at least 90%. Paper-wide results and their limitations: The study acknowledged that relatively few individuals were included in the TCR sequencing and HLA analysis.

Relative to germline, V is missing 1 base and J is missing 14 bases, with 7 bases of the junction outside any gene match. There are 14 amino acids in the CDR3, from cysteine to phenylalanine inclusive. The only DNA kept is the CDR3, 42 bases in frame from the first base. Reading the germline V gene gives CDR1 SGHAT and CDR2 FQNNGV. The receptor's source is a human donor with multiple sclerosis. The chain joins TRBV11-2 to TRBJ2-1, with 11 middle bases fitting TRBD2. Sample: CD4+ T cells from PBMCs. The DNA reads TGTGCCAGCAGCTTAGGGGGTAGCGGGAGGGCTAAGTTCTTC. Translated, it gives CASSLGGSGRAKFF.